This paragraph reports one T cell receptor beta chain. Its antigen is unidentified. The data were taken from a study of T cell responses to AZD1222 COVID-19 vaccine. The CDR3 runs 12 residues. Germline V lookup: CDR1 SEHNR, CDR2 FQNEAQ (reference sequence). V was clipped by 7 bases and J by 8 bases, with 14 bases between them. Method: immunoSEQ multiplex PCR; TCRdb's copy keeps in-frame clones and lacks some. The data show around 130,000 clones, with 89% seen just once and 8% to 10% held by the top ten. Overall study findings and caveats: In a largely white British group with more females than males, clonal diversity was possibly underestimated.

The specimen comprised peripheral blood, sampled 28 days after the second AZD1222 dose. The V gene is TRBV7-9, the J gene TRBJ1-1; D is perhaps TRBD1 (5 bases). The source is an adult who received the AZD1222 COVID-19 vaccine. CDR3 in amino acids: CASTSGTVEAFF. The CDR3 DNA sequence: TGTGCCAGCACCTCGGGGACGGTCGAAGCTTTCTTT. Based on the CDR3 plus reference TRBV7-9 and TRBJ1-1, the full variable domain is DTGVSQNPRHKITKRGQNVTFRCDPISEHNRLYWYRQTLGQGPEFLTYFQNEAQLEKSRLLSDRFSAERPKGSFSTLEIQRTEQGDSAMYLCASTSGTVEAFFGQGTRLTVV.